This T cell receptor beta chain was recorded in a study of blood T cell repertoires in COVID-19. The wider study: Italy, Spain and the United States were the sources of the convalescent and acute COVID-19 samples.

Authors' methods: Counts of nucleated cells, estimated from reference gene primer amplification, were obtained. The data were produced by immunoSEQ multiplex PCR, yet TCRdb's version contains in-frame clones alone and is incomplete. Clone size and V and J calls were adopted from that table, with D and trimming inferred from the DNA. The sample has about 370,000 clones, around 91% seen once. This CDR3 has 16 amino acids. V shed 2 bases, J shed 6 bases, and the junction held 8 bases outside the gene matches. Germline CDR1 reads SGDLS; CDR2 reads YYNGEE. V and J are TRBV9 and TRBJ2-5; 12 nucleotides match TRBD1. Sequenced: peripheral blood. The sequence derives from a man younger than 35 with active or convalescent COVID-19. The CDR3 region has the DNA TGTGCCAGCAGCGTCGCCGGGACAGGGGGCATGAAGACCCAGTACTTC. It translates to CASSVAGTGGMKTQYF.